This TCR beta chain appears in the sequencing data of a study of blood T cell repertoires in COVID-19. Overall study context: T cells, B-cell-depleted T cells, or PBMCs supplied cDNA or gDNA.

Under the authors' procedure: Amplification of reference gene primers provided the estimated nucleated cell counts. TCRdb keeps only in-frame clones here, not all; method: immunoSEQ multiplex PCR. V, J and clone size are those of that table, while D and trimming were read from the DNA. The sample has about 340,000 clones; 75% to 90% are singletons. Germline CDR1 and CDR2: LNHDA and SQIVND (reference sequence). This CDR3 has 15 amino acids. The trim removed 7 bases at V and 1 base at J, leaving 7 bases unmatched. A Seattle source enrolled patients during active infection and followed them longitudinally.

This TCR was recovered from a woman in her fifties or sixties with COVID-19, enrolled during active disease. Sample: peripheral blood. This rearrangement joins TRBV19 to TRBJ2-3; 8 nucleotides line up with TRBD2. The CDR3 region is CASTYGRGGTDTQYF. CDR3 nucleotide sequence: TGTGCCAGTACGTACGGGCGGGGGGGCACAGATACGCAGTATTTT. Looking up the rest from reference TRBV19 and TRBJ2-3 gives the full variable domain: DGGITQSPKYLFRKEGQNVTLSCEQNLNHDAMYWYRQDPGQGLRLIYYSQIVNDFQKGDIAEGYSVSREKKESFPLTVTSAQKNPTAFYLCASTYGRGGTDTQYFGPGTRLTVL.